A single sample gave rise to the 28 T cell receptor beta chains below, sequenced in a study of neoadjuvant anti-PD-1 for oral cavity cancer. The time point: after neoadjuvant nivolumab, at surgical resection. Generated by immunoSEQ multiplex PCR, the TCRdb table keeps only in-frame clones and is missing some. The top ten hold around 7% of the sample, which has about 5,000 clones, 50% to 60% seen once. This material consisted of tumor tissue, taken after nivolumab (anti-PD-1) treatment. These TCRs come from a person aged 35-80 years with oral cavity squamous cell carcinoma.

The table lists this clone with a few counts. CDR3 nucleotides: TGTGCCAGCAGCCCCCGCAATCCGCGACAGGGGTTCCAGCATTTT. Protein product: CASSPRNPRQGFQHF. J is TRBJ1-5 and V is TRBV27; 8 bases match TRBD1. Germline V CDR1 and CDR2: MNHEY, SMNVEV (reference sequence). The CDR3 length is 15 residues. V lost 6 bases to trimming and J lost 12 bases; unmatched junction nucleotides: 16.

V gene TRBV6-5 combines with J gene TRBJ1-2; 8 nucleotides line up with TRBD1. The CDR3 sequence is 15 residues long. V lost 2 bases and J lost 4; bases outside the gene matches: 6. Germline CDR1 MNHEY, CDR2 SVGAGI. As DNA, the CDR3 is TGTGCCAGCAGTTACACGGGTCAGGGGGCCTATGGCTACACCTTC. Its translation is CASSYTGQGAYGYTF.

The chain employs TRBV5-8 and TRBJ2-3; TRBD2 matches at 15 bases. Germline-derived CDR1 and CDR2 are SGHTS and YDEGEE. The length of the CDR3 is 17 residues. V lost 4 bases to trimming and J lost 1 base; unmatched junction nucleotides: 4. The CDR3 DNA is TGTGCCAGCAGCCTGGGACTAGCGGGGGGCCGCACAGATACGCAGTATTTT. It is translated as CASSLGLAGGRTDTQYF.

The chain links TRBV2 to TRBJ2-2; D is unresolved. The germline V and J ends were trimmed by 2 bases and 1 base, with 8 bases remaining between them. Per germline, CDR1 SNHLY and CDR2 FYNNEI. This CDR3 is built from 15 residues. In DNA, the CDR3 is TGTGCCAGCAGTGAAAATACGGGGAACACCGGGGAGCTGTTTTTT. Residues: CASSENTGNTGELFF.

This chain uses TRBV7-3 with TRBJ2-1; D gene uncertain. The CDR3 totals 15 residues. The V and J ends lost 5 bases and 2 bases respectively, with 13 bases between them. CDR1 and CDR2 from the germline V gene are SGHTA and FQGTGA. The CDR3 spells CASSLTPGAYNEQFF. In DNA, the CDR3 is TGTGCCAGCAGCCTCACGCCAGGCGCCTACAATGAGCAGTTCTTC.

CDR3 DNA: TGTGCCAGCAGCTTGAAACAAAACACTGAAGCTTTCTTT. Amino acids: CASSLKQNTEAFF. The rearrangement joins TRBV5-5 to TRBJ1-1; D is undetermined. Trimming took 1 base from V and 2 from J, leaving 6 bases between them. This CDR3 spans 13 amino acids. Per the germline V gene, CDR1 is SGHKS and CDR2 is YYEKEE (reference sequence).

V is TRBV7-2 and J is TRBJ2-6; D uncertain. Trimming shortened V by 1 base and J by 1 base, and 5 bases separated the two germline ends. Germline V gives CDR1 SGHTA, CDR2 FQGNSA. CDR3 size: 15 residues. CDR3 bases: TGTGCCAGCAGCTTAGTCAGGTCTGGGGCCAACGTCCTGACTTTC. Amino acid sequence: CASSLVRSGANVLTF.

The chain carries TRBV6-1 and TRBJ1-5; 7 nucleotides line up with TRBD1. Germline V gives CDR1 MNHNS, CDR2 SASEGT. V shed 8 bases and J 1 base; nucleotides not matched to a gene: 2. This CDR3 comprises 13 residues. The DNA of the CDR3 is TGTGCCAGCCTACAGGGGAGCAATCAGCCCCAGCATTTT. This translates into CASLQGSNQPQHF.

This sequence joins TRBV28 and TRBJ2-7, with 11 nucleotides matching TRBD2. The V segment lost 7 bases and the J segment 9 bases; nucleotides outside the gene matches: 11. Germline V gene sequence: CDR1 MDHEN, CDR2 SYDVKM. The CDR3 totals 14 residues. This chain's CDR3 is CASNPGLAARGQYF. Here the CDR3 DNA reads TGTGCCAGCAACCCGGGACTAGCGGCAAGGGGGCAGTACTTC. The variable domain in full, completed from reference TRBV28 and TRBJ2-7, reads DVKVTQSSRYLVKRTGEKVFLECVQDMDHENMFWYRQDPGLGLRLIYFSYDVKMKEKGDIPEGYSVSREKKERFSLILESASTNQTSMYLCASNPGLAARGQYFGPGTRLTVT.

This clone has only a few counts. The chain uses TRBV7-8 and TRBJ2-1, with a possible D match to TRBD2 (6 bases). The germline V and J ends were trimmed by 1 base and 3 bases, with 10 bases remaining between them. Germline CDR1 is SGHVS and CDR2 is FQNEAQ. The CDR3 totals 15 residues. CDR3 DNA: TGTGCCAGCAGCTTAGGGGAGGCCGTCTACAATGAGCAGTTCTTC. Its protein is CASSLGEAVYNEQFF.

The V gene is TRBV7-8, the J gene TRBJ2-7, with TRBD1 identical over 8 bases. Germline values: CDR1 SGHVS, CDR2 FQNEAQ. CDR3 length: 14 residues. The J segment lost 2 bases and the V segment lost 5 bases, leaving 5 bases of the junction unmatched. The CDR3 sequence: CASSGDRFPYEQYF. The CDR3 DNA sequence: TGTGCCAGCAGCGGGGACAGGTTTCCCTACGAGCAGTACTTC.

This clone appeared a few times. The V and J genes are TRBV28 and TRBJ2-2; weak D call: TRBD2 (6 bases). V gave up 5 bases and J gave up 2 bases, with 9 bases separating them. Germline V gives CDR1 MDHEN, CDR2 SYDVKM. The CDR3 length is 14 residues. CDR3 sequence reads: CASSRGINTGELFF. As DNA, the CDR3 is TGTGCCAGCAGTCGGGGGATTAACACCGGGGAGCTGTTTTTT.

This sequence joins TRBV5-4 and TRBJ2-1; D gene unclear. Looked up from germline, CDR1 is SGHNT and CDR2 is YYREEE (reference sequence). The germline V and J ends were trimmed by 4 bases and 8 bases, with 28 bases remaining between them. The CDR3 sequence is 18 residues long. The CDR3 here is CASSPGRGGDMLDDEQFF. The CDR3, as DNA: TGTGCCAGCAGCCCTGGCCGCGGTGGTGACATGCTGGACGATGAGCAGTTCTTC.

The chain combines TRBV27 with TRBJ1-3; TRBD1 might be the D (5 bases). V lost 4 bases and J lost 2, with 6 bases in between. Germline lookup yields CDR1 MNHEY and CDR2 SMNVEV (reference sequence). The CDR3 loop spans 13 amino acids. CDR3 protein: CASSSTAGNTIYF. The CDR3 nucleotides are TGTGCCAGCAGTTCGACAGCTGGAAACACCATATATTTT.

The CDR3 sequence: CASSPRLAGPAYNEQFF. CDR3 nucleotide sequence: TGTGCCAGTAGTCCCCGGCTAGCGGGACCCGCCTACAATGAGCAGTTCTTC. The V and J genes are TRBV19 and TRBJ2-1; 9 bases fit TRBD2. The junction had 10 bases not matched to a gene; V was cut back by 5 bases and J by 2 bases. Germline V lookup: CDR1 LNHDA, CDR2 SQIVND (reference sequence). The CDR3 sequence is 17 residues long.

The gene calls are TRBV30 and TRBJ2-2; 7 nucleotides line up with TRBD2. This CDR3 has 14 amino acids. V lost 5 bases, J lost 6 bases, and 9 bases stayed unmatched. Germline CDR1 reads GTSNPN; CDR2 reads SVGIG (reference sequence). In nucleotides, the CDR3 is TGTGCCTGGGACACTACCCGGGGGGCCGGGGAGCTGTTTTTT. This gives the protein CAWDTTRGAGELFF.

The rearrangement links TRBV4-1 to TRBJ2-1, with a possible D match to TRBD1 (6 bases). The CDR3 has 14 amino acids. Germline assignment: CDR1 MGHRA and CDR2 YSYEKL. Trimming removed 5 bases from V and 4 bases from J, with 12 bases in between. The DNA for the CDR3 is TGCGCCAGCAGCTCCTCGGACAGATACAATGAGCAGTTCTTC. Translation: CASSSSDRYNEQFF.

The V gene is TRBV6-1, the J gene TRBJ2-5, with 7 bases lining up with TRBD2. V shed 4 bases and J 5 bases; nucleotides not matched to a gene: 4. CDR3 length: 13 amino acids. Germline V lookup: CDR1 MNHNS, CDR2 SASEGT. The CDR3 protein is CASSVRGGETQYF. In nucleotides, the CDR3 is TGTGCCAGCAGTGTCCGGGGAGGGGAGACCCAGTACTTC.

The chain is built from TRBV4-1 and TRBJ2-7; 8 positions agree with TRBD2. The CDR3 totals 15 residues. The V segment lost 4 bases and the J segment 2 bases; nucleotides outside the gene matches: 7. CDR1 is MGHRA and CDR2 is YSYEKL in the germline V gene. CDR3: CASSPPLAGPYEQYF. The CDR3 DNA is TGCGCCAGCAGCCCCCCGCTAGCGGGTCCCTACGAGCAGTACTTC.

This clone was found a few times. The genes are TRBV2 and TRBJ2-4; a weak D match, TRBD2 (5 bases). CDR3 size: 15 residues. Germline CDR1 SNHLY, CDR2 FYNNEI. Trimming cost V 4 bases and J 0 bases, with 10 bases left between them. In DNA form, the CDR3 reads TGTGCCAGCAGTGCGGGATTCCTAGCCAAAAACATTCAGTACTTC. Translated: CASSAGFLAKNIQYF. Looking up the rest from reference TRBV2 and TRBJ2-4 gives the full variable domain: EPEVTQTPSHQVTQMGQEVILRCVPISNHLYFYWYRQILGQKVEFLVSFYNNEISEKSEIFDDQFSVERPDGSNFTLKIRSTKLEDSAMYFCASSAGFLAKNIQYFGAGTRLSVL.

The V call is TRBV5-5, the J call TRBJ2-3; D is unresolved. The germline gives CDR1 SGHKS, CDR2 YYEKEE (reference sequence). Trimming left V 4 bases short and J 4 bases short, with 7 bases between. This CDR3 is built from 12 residues. CDR3 coding DNA: TGTGCCAGCAGCCCTAGGGCAGATACGCAGTATTTT. Amino acid sequence: CASSPRADTQYF.

The table lists this clone with a few counts. CDR3 nucleotides: TGCAGTGCTCCCTTTAACTATGGCTACACCTTC. It codes for CSAPFNYGYTF. V is TRBV20-1 and J is TRBJ1-2; D call uncertain. V was cut by 5 bases and J by 1 base, with 5 bases left in between. CDR1 is DFQATT and CDR2 is SNEGSKA in the germline V gene (reference sequence). This CDR3 has 11 amino acids.

The V and J genes are TRBV18 and TRBJ2-5, with TRBD2 identical over 7 bases. J gave up 1 base and V 4 bases, and 12 bases lay outside the gene matches. The germline CDR1 and CDR2 sequences are KGHSH and LQKENI. CDR3 length equals 17 residues. CDR3 bases: TGTGCCAGCTCACTCGAGTCCCGGACTAGAGGCCAAGAGACCCAGTACTTC. Residues: CASSLESRTRGQETQYF. The full variable domain, completed using reference TRBV18 and TRBJ2-5, is NAGVMQNPRHLVRRRGQEARLRCSPMKGHSHVYWYRQLPEEGLKFMVYLQKENIIDESGMPKERFSAEFPKEGPSILRIQQVVRGDSAAYFCASSLESRTRGQETQYFGPGTRLLVL.

V is TRBV13 and J is TRBJ2-1; 9 nucleotides align to TRBD1. J gave up 7 bases and V 4 bases, and 8 bases lay outside the gene matches. Germline values: CDR1 PRHDT, CDR2 FYEKMQ (reference sequence). CDR3 size: 15 residues. As DNA, the CDR3 is TGTGCCAGCAGCTCCGGGACAGGGTTATTGAATGAGCAGTTCTTC. Residues: CASSSGTGLLNEQFF.

The chain couples TRBV7-9 to TRBJ2-3; 8 positions match TRBD2. Germline V gene sequence: CDR1 SEHNR, CDR2 FQNEAQ (reference sequence). This CDR3 spans 17 amino acids. V lost 5 bases and J lost 3; bases outside the gene matches: 13. CDR3 sequence reads: CASSASGGASGTDTQYF. CDR3 bases: TGTGCCAGCAGCGCCTCCGGGGGGGCGTCGGGAACAGATACGCAGTATTTT.

This chain links TRBV4-1 with TRBJ1-4; possible D gene TRBD1, 5 bases. The CDR3 totals 15 residues. The germline V gene has CDR1 MGHRA and CDR2 YSYEKL. Trimming cost V 0 bases and J 10 bases, with 15 bases left between them. CDR3 sequence: CASSQDWTWGGKLFF. In DNA form, the CDR3 reads TGCGCCAGCAGCCAAGATTGGACCTGGGGGGGAAAACTGTTTTTT.

This chain uses TRBV14 with TRBJ2-3; D is possibly TRBD1 (5 bases). Trimming cost V 4 bases and J 0 bases, with 8 bases left between them. CDR3 length: 14 amino acids. Germline lookup yields CDR1 SGHDN and CDR2 FVKESK. The CDR3 region is CASSPRQSTDTQYF. The CDR3 nucleotides are TGTGCCAGCAGCCCGAGACAGAGCACAGATACGCAGTATTTT. Full variable domain (remainder filled in from reference TRBV14 and TRBJ2-3): EAGVTQFPSHSVIEKGQTVTLRCDPISGHDNLYWYRRVMGKEIKFLLHFVKESKQDESGMPNNRFLAERTGGTYSTLKVQPAELEDSGVYFCASSPRQSTDTQYFGPGTRLTVL.

This clone was detected a few times. This chain joins TRBV9 and TRBJ1-4; D may be TRBD1 (6 bases). This CDR3 spans 15 amino acids. V gave up 2 bases and J gave up 8 bases, with 16 bases separating them. Germline CDR1 is SGDLS and CDR2 is YYNGEE. The CDR3 here is CASSVRMGGGEKLFF. CDR3 sequence (DNA): TGTGCCAGCAGCGTGAGGATGGGGGGCGGAGAAAAACTGTTTTTT.